These 5 T cell receptor beta chains were sequenced from one sample in a study of blood T cell repertoires in COVID-19. The table came from immunoSEQ multiplex PCR; TCRdb's copy has only in-frame clones and leaves some out. The table lists under 150,000 clones, around four fifths of them singletons. Input material: peripheral blood. The origin of the receptors is a middle-aged man with active or convalescent COVID-19.

This clone was observed a few times. V is TRBV19 and J is TRBJ1-5; D perhaps matches TRBD1 (6 bases). Germline values: CDR1 LNHDA, CDR2 SQIVND (reference sequence). The V end lost 2 bases, the J end lost 7 bases, and 15 bases lay between the germline ends. The CDR3 is 15 amino acids. CDR3 nucleotide sequence: TGTGCCAGTAGTATAAGGTCGGGGGGCGGACAGCCCCAGCATTTT. Its protein is CASSIRSGGGQPQHF.

A remark on this clone: Other DNA sequences in the same sample also yield this CDR3. The V and J genes are TRBV7-2 and TRBJ2-7, with 7 bases lining up with TRBD2. Germline V gives CDR1 SGHTA, CDR2 FQGNSA. The CDR3 is 13 amino acids. With V trimmed by 4 bases and J by 4 bases, 4 bases remained unmatched. CDR3 bases: TGTGCCAGCAGCTCCGGTAGCGGGTACGAGCAGTACTTC. This codes for CASSSGSGYEQYF.

The gene calls are TRBV12-5 and TRBJ1-1; D not resolved. This CDR3 has 14 amino acids. Germline-derived CDR1 and CDR2 are LGHNT and FRNRAP. V lost 6 bases and J lost 2, with 13 bases in between. The CDR3 nucleotides read TGTGCTAGTGGCCCCGGGGTCCAAAACACTGAAGCTTTCTTT. Protein product: CASGPGVQNTEAFF.

V gene TRBV11-3 combines with J gene TRBJ1-2; D unresolved. The V gene lost 1 base and the J gene lost 5 bases, with 17 bases spanning the gap. CDR1 is SGHNT and CDR2 is YENEEA in the germline V gene. The CDR3 has 16 amino acids. The CDR3 DNA sequence: TGTGCCAGCAGCTTAGGGAGAGGCCCGGAGCTTTATGGCTACACCTTC. This sequence encodes CASSLGRGPELYGYTF.

This rearrangement joins TRBV27 to TRBJ1-2, with 9 positions matching TRBD1. Trimming cost V 6 bases and J 7 bases; bases outside gene matches: 15. The CDR3 sequence is 16 residues long. In germline, CDR1 is MNHEY, CDR2 SMNVEV (reference sequence). CDR3 loop: CASSLGQGGARGGYTF. In DNA form, the CDR3 reads TGTGCCAGCAGCCTGGGACAGGGTGGGGCGCGGGGTGGCTACACCTTC.